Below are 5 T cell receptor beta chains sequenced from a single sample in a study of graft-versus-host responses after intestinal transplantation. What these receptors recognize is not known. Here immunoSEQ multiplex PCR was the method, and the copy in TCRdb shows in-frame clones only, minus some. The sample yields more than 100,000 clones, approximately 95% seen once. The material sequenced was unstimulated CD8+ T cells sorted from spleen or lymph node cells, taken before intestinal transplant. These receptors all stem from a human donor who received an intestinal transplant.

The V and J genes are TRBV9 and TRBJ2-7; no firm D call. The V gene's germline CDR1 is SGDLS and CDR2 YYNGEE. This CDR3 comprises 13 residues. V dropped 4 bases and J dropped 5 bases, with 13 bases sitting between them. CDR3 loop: CASSPGGNHEQYF. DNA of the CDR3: TGTGCCAGCAGCCCCGGTGGGAACCACGAGCAGTACTTC.

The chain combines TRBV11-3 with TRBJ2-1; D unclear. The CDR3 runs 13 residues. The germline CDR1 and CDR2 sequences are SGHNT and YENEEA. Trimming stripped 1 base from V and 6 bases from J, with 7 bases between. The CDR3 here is CASSLGYTNEQFF. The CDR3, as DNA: TGTGCCAGCAGCTTAGGATACACCAATGAGCAGTTCTTC.

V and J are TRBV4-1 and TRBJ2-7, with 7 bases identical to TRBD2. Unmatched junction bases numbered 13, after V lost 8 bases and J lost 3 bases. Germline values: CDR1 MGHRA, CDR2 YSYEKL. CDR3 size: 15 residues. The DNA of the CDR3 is TGCGCCAGCGCGAGAGGGGAGGGAACTAGCTACGAGCAGTACTTC. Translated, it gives CASARGEGTSYEQYF.

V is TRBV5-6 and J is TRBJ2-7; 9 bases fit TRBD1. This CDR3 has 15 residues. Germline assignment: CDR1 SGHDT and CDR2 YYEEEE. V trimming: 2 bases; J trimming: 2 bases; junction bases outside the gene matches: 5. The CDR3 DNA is TGTGCCAGCAGCTTCGTCACAGGGGGCCCCTACGAGCAGTACTTC. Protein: CASSFVTGGPYEQYF.

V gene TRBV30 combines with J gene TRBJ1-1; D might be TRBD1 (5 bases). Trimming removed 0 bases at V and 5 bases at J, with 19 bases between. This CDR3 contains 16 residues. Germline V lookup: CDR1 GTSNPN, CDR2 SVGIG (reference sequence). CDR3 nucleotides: TGTGCCTGGAGTGTAGGGTGGGGCGCATTGGGGACTGAAGCTTTCTTT. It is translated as CAWSVGWGALGTEAFF.